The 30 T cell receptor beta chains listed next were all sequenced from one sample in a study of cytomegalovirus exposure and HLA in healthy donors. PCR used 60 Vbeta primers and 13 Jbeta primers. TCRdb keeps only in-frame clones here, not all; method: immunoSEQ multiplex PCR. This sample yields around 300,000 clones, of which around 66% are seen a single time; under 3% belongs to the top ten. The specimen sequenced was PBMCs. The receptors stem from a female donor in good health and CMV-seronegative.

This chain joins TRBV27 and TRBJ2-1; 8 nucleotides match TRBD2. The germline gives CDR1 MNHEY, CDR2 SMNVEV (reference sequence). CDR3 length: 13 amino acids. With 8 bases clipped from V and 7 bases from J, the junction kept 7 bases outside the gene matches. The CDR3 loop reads CASVAGMVNEQFF. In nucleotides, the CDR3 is TGTGCCAGCGTAGCGGGAATGGTAAATGAGCAGTTCTTC.

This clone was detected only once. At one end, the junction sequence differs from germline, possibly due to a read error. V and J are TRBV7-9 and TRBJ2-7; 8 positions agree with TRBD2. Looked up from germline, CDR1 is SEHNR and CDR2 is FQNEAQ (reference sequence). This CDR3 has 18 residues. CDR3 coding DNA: TGTTCCAGCAGCTTAGCCAGCGGGGGCTTAAGGAGCTCCTACGAGCAGTACTTC. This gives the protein CSSSLASGGLRSSYEQYF.

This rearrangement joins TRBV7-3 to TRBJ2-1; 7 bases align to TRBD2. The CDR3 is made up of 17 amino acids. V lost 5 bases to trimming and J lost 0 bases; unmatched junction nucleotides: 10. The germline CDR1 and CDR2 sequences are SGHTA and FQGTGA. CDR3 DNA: TGTGCCAGCAGCAGACAACCAGCGGGAAGCTCCTACAATGAGCAGTTCTTC. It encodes CASSRQPAGSSYNEQFF.

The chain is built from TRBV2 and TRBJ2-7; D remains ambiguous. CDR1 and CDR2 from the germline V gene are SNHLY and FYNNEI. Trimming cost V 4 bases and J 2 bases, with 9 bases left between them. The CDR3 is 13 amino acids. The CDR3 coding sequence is TGTGCCAGCAGTGTTCAGACTCCCTACGAGCAGTACTTC. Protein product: CASSVQTPYEQYF. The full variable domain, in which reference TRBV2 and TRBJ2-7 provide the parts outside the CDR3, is EPEVTQTPSHQVTQMGQEVILRCVPISNHLYFYWYRQILGQKVEFLVSFYNNEISEKSEIFDDQFSVERPDGSNFTLKIRSTKLEDSAMYFCASSVQTPYEQYFGPGTRLTVT.

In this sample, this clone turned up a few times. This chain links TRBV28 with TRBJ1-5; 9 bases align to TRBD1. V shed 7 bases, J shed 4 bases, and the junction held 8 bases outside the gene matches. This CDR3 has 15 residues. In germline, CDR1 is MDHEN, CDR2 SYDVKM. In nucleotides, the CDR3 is TGTGCCAGCACCACAGTAGGACAGGGGAATCAGCCCCAGCATTTT. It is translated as CASTTVGQGNQPQHF.

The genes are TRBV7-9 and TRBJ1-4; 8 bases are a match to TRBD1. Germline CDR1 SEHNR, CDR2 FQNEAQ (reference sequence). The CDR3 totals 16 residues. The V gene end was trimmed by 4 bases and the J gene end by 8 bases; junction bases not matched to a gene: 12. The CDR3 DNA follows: TGTGCCAGCAGCTCCGCGAGTCCAGGGGGCCCCGAAAAACTGTTTTTT. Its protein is CASSSASPGGPEKLFF.

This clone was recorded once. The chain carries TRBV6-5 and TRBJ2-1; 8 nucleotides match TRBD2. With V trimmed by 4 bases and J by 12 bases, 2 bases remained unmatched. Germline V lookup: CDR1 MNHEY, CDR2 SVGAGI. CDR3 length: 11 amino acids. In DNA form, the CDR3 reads TGTGCCAGCAGTTCCGGACTAGCGCAGTTCTTC. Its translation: CASSSGLAQFF.

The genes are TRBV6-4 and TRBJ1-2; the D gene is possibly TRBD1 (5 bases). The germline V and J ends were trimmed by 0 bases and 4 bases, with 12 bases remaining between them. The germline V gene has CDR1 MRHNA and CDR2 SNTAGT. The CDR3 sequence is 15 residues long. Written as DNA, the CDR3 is TGTGCCAGCAGTGACTCGGCAGGGCCCTTCTATGGCTACACCTTC. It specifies CASSDSAGPFYGYTF.

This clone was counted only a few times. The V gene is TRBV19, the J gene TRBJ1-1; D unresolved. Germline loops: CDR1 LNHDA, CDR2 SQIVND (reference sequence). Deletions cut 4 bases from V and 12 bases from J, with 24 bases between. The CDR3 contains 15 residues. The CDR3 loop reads CASSTLGSMGPVTFF. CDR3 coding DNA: TGTGCCAGTAGTACCCTCGGCAGCATGGGCCCGGTGACTTTCTTT.

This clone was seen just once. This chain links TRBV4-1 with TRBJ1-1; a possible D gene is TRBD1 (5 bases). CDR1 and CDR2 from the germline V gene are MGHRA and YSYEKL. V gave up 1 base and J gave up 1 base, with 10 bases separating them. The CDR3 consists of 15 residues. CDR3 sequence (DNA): TGCGCCAGCAGCCAAGTAAGCAGGGAGAACACTGAAGCTTTCTTT. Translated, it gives CASSQVSRENTEAFF.

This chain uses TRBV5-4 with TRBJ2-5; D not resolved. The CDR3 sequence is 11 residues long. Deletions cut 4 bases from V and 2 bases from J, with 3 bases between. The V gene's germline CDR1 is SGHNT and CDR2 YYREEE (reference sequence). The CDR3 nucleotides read TGTGCCAGCAGCCAGCAAGAGACCCAGTACTTC. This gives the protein CASSQQETQYF.

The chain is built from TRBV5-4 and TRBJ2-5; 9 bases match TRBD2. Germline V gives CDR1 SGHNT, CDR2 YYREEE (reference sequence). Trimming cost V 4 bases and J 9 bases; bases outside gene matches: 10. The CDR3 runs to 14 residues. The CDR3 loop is CASSVPGTSQAQYF. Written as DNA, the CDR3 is TGTGCCAGCAGCGTACCCGGGACTAGCCAGGCCCAGTACTTC.

CDR3 DNA: TGCGCCAGCAGCGCCAGGGGCTTGACTGAAGCTTTCTTT. The encoded protein is CASSARGLTEAFF. The chain has TRBV5-1 and TRBJ1-1, with D possibly being TRBD1 (6 bases). Trimming shortened V by 4 bases and J by 5 bases, and 12 bases separated the two germline ends. The CDR3 contains 13 residues. Germline-derived CDR1 and CDR2 are SGHRS and YFSETQ.

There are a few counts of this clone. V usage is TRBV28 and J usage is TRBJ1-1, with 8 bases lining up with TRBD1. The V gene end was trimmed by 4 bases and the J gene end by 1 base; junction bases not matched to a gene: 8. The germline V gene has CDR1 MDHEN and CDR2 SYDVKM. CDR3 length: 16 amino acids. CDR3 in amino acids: CASSSPGTGGNTEAFF. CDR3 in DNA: TGTGCCAGCAGTTCCCCCGGGACAGGCGGGAACACTGAAGCTTTCTTT.

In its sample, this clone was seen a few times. CDR3 sequence reads: CASSPRDSLYEQYF. The CDR3 DNA reads as TGTGCCAGCAGCCCCCGGGACAGTCTCTACGAGCAGTACTTC. This rearrangement joins TRBV7-9 to TRBJ2-7; 7 bases fit TRBD1. The CDR3 spans 14 residues. The V gene end was trimmed by 5 bases and the J gene end by 3 bases; junction bases not matched to a gene: 7. Germline V lookup: CDR1 SEHNR, CDR2 FQNEAQ (reference sequence).

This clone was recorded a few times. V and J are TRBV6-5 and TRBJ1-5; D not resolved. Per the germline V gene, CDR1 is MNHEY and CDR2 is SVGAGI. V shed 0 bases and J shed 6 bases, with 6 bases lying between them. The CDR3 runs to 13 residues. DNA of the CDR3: TGTGCCAGCAGTTACTCTTGGGCTCAGCCCCAGCATTTT. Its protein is CASSYSWAQPQHF.

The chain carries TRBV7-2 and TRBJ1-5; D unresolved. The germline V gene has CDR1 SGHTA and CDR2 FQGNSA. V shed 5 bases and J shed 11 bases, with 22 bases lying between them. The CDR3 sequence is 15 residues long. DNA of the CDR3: TGTGCCAGCAGCGCACGACAAGAGGGCAGAAGGGCCCAGCATTTT. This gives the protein CASSARQEGRRAQHF.

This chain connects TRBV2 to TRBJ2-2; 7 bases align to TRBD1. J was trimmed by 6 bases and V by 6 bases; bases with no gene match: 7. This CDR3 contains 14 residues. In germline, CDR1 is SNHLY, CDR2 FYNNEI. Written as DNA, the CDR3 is TGTGCCAGCAGGGGAACAGGGGTCGCCGGGGAGCTGTTTTTT. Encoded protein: CASRGTGVAGELFF.

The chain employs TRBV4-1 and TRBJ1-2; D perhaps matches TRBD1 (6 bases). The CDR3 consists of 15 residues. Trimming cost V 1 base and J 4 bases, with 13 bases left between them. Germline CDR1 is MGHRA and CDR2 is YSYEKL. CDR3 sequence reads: CASSQGGGPSYGYTF. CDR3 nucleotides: TGCGCCAGCAGCCAAGGAGGGGGTCCGTCCTATGGCTACACCTTC.

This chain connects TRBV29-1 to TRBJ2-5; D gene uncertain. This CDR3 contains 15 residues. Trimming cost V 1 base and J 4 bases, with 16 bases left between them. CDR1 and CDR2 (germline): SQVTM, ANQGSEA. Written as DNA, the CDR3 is TGCAGCGTTGAAGCACCGAGATCGAAGCGAGAGACCCAGTACTTC. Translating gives CSVEAPRSKRETQYF. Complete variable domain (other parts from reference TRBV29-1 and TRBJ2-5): SAVISQKPSRDICQRGTSLTIQCQVDSQVTMMFWYRQQPGQSLTLIATANQGSEATYESGFVIDKFPISRPNLTFSTLTVSNMSPEDSSIYLCSVEAPRSKRETQYFGPGTRLLVL.

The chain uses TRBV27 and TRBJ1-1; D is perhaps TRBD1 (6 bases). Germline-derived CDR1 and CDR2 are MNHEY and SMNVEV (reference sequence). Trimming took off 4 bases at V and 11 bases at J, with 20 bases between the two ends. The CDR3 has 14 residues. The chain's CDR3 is CASSSRDTPFRAFF. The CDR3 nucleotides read TGTGCCAGCAGTTCCCGGGACACCCCCTTTCGGGCTTTCTTT.

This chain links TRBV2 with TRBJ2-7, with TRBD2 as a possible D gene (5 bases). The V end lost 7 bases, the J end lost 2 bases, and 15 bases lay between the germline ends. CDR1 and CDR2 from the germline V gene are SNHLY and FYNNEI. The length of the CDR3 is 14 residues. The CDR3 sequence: CASNKDWLTYEQYF. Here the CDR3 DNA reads TGTGCCAGCAATAAGGACTGGCTGACCTACGAGCAGTACTTC.

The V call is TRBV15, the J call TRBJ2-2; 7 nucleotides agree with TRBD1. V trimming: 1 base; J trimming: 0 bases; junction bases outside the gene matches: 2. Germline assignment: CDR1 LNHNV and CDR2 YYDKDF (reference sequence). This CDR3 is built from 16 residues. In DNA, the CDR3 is TGTGCCACCAGCAGAGGGGACAGTACGAACACCGGGGAGCTGTTTTTT. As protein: CATSRGDSTNTGELFF.

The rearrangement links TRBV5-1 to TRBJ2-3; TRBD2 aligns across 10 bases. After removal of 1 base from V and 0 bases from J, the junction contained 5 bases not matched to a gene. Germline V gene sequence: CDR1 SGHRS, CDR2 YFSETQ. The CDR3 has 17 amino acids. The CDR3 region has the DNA TGCGCCAGCAGCTTGCAACTAGCGGGGACTAGCACAGATACGCAGTATTTT. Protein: CASSLQLAGTSTDTQYF.

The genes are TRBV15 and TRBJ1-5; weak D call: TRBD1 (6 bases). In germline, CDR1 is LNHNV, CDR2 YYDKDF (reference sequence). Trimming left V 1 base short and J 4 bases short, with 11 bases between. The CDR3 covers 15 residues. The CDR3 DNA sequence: TGTGCCACCAGCAGAGCCAGGGGTCCTAATCAGCCCCAGCATTTT. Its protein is CATSRARGPNQPQHF.

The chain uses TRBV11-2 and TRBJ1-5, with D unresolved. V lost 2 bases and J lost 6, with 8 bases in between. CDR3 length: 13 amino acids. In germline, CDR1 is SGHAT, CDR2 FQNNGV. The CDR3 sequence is CASSLFFGQPQHF. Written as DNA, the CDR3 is TGTGCCAGCAGCTTATTTTTCGGTCAGCCCCAGCATTTT.

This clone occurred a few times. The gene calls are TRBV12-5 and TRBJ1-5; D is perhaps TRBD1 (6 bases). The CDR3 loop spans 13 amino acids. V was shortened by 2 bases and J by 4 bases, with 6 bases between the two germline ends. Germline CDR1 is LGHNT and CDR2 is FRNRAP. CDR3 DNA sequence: TGTGCTAGTGGTTTGAGGGGGAATCAGCCCCAGCATTTT. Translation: CASGLRGNQPQHF.

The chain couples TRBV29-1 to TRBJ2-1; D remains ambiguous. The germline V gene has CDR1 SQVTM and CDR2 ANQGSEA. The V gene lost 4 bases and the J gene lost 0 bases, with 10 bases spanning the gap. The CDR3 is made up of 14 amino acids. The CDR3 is CSVGRLASYNEQFF. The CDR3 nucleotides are TGCAGCGTTGGAAGGTTAGCCTCCTACAATGAGCAGTTCTTC.

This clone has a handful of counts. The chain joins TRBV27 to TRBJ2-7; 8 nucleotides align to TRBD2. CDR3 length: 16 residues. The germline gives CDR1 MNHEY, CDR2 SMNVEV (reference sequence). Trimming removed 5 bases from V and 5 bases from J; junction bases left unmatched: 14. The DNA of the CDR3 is TGTGCCAGCAGTGGGGGAGAGCGGGAGTGGGGAGACGAGCAGTACTTC. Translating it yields CASSGGEREWGDEQYF.

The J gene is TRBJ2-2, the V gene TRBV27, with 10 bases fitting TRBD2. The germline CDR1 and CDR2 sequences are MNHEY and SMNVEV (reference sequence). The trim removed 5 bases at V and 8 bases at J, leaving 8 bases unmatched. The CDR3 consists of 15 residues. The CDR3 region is CASSPSGRGAGELFF. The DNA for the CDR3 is TGTGCCAGCAGTCCTAGCGGGAGAGGGGCGGGGGAGCTGTTTTTT.